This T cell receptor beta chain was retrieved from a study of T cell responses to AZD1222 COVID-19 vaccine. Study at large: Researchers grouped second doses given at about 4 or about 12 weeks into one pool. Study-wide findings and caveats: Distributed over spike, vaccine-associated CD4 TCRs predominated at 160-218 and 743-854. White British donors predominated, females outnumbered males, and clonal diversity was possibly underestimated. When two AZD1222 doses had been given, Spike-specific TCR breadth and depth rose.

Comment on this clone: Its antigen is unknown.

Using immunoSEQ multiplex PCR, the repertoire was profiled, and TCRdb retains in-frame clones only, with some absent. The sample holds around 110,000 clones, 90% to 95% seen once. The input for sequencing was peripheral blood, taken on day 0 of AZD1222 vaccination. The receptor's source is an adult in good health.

CDR3 bases: TGTGCCTGCAAAACAGGGCACACTGAAGCTTTCTTT. This translates into CACKTGHTEAFF. The chain recombines TRBV30 with TRBJ1-1; D perhaps matches TRBD1 (6 bases). Germline V gene sequence: CDR1 GTSNPN, CDR2 SVGIG (reference sequence). The CDR3 loop spans 12 amino acids. V lost 6 bases and J 3 bases, leaving 11 bases between the germline ends.